This T cell receptor beta chain was found in a study of PD-1 blockade in mismatch repair-deficient tumors. Study results and caveats: After pembrolizumab, tumor-resident clones rose rapidly, then generally contracted before radiologic responses.

The assay was immunoSEQ multiplex PCR, and TCRdb's table has in-frame clones only and misses some. The table records over 100,000 clones, 60% to 85% of them present only once. Mismatch repair deficiency was confirmed in all patients, by PCR or immunohistochemistry. Three pembrolizumab responders had their TCRs sequenced. Concerning this clone: What it binds is not known.

Trimming stripped 6 bases from V and 5 bases from J, with 8 bases between. Germline V gene lookup returns CDR1 LNHDA and CDR2 SQIVND (reference sequence). This CDR3 is 12 amino acids long. The sequence was collected from an adult with mismatch repair-deficient cancer. The chain combines TRBV19 with TRBJ1-5; unclear D gene. Here the sequenced sample was peripheral blood, taken roughly 13 months after starting pembrolizumab. This CDR3 reads CASRSVYQPQHF. CDR3 coding DNA: TGTGCCAGTAGGTCCGTTTATCAGCCCCAGCATTTT.